Listed here are 20 T cell receptor beta chains from one sample, sequenced in a study of radiation and T cells in renal cell carcinoma. Time point of the sample: blood 2 weeks post-SBRT. Treatment here: 15 Gy SBRT to primary tumor, nephrectomy 4 weeks later. TCRdb keeps only in-frame clones here, not all; method: immunoSEQ multiplex PCR. The data contain some 130,000 clones, 75% to 85% of them singletons. The source material was blood, sampled from a patient whose treatment included radiotherapy and nephrectomy. The origin of the receptors is a woman aged 55-69 years with renal cell carcinoma.

This clone was counted once. V gene TRBV28 combines with J gene TRBJ1-2, with TRBD1 as a possible D gene (6 bases). The germline CDR1 and CDR2 sequences are MDHEN and SYDVKM. The CDR3 totals 15 residues. V dropped 5 bases and J dropped 1 base, with 14 bases sitting between them. The CDR3 nucleotides are TGTGCCAGCAGTACAGACAGGAGCGTTAACTATGGCTACACCTTC. It encodes CASSTDRSVNYGYTF.

V usage is TRBV7-3 and J usage is TRBJ2-7; D is perhaps TRBD1 or TRBD2 (5 bases each). The length of the CDR3 is 15 residues. Trimming took 5 bases from V and 4 from J, leaving 18 bases between them. Germline assignment: CDR1 SGHTA and CDR2 FQGTGA. CDR3 nucleotides: TGTGCCAGCAGCCCCCGGGGAACGTCAGGGTACGAGCAGTACTTC. This encodes CASSPRGTSGYEQYF.

The chain couples TRBV18 to TRBJ2-7; D is unclear. Germline V CDR1 and CDR2: KGHSH, LQKENI. Trimming left V 0 bases short and J 2 bases short, with 8 bases between. The CDR3 totals 14 residues. The CDR3 protein is CASSPPADPYEQYF. CDR3 sequence (DNA): TGTGCCAGCTCACCACCGGCAGACCCCTACGAGCAGTACTTC.

The chain links TRBV27 to TRBJ2-5; 7 nucleotides agree with TRBD1. J gave up 4 bases and V 6 bases, and 5 bases lay outside the gene matches. CDR1 MNHEY and CDR2 SMNVEV come from the germline V gene (reference sequence). The CDR3 sequence is 13 residues long. The CDR3 spells CASSQGVRETQYF. In nucleotides, the CDR3 is TGTGCCAGCAGCCAGGGGGTCCGAGAGACCCAGTACTTC.

The V gene is TRBV7-2, the J gene TRBJ2-1, with 11 bases identical to TRBD2. Trimming took 1 base from V and 10 from J; bases not matched to a gene: 9. This CDR3 region has 16 residues. The germline V gene has CDR1 SGHTA and CDR2 FQGNSA. CDR3 sequence reads: CASSLEQLAGVREQFF. The CDR3, as DNA: TGTGCCAGCAGCTTAGAACAACTAGCGGGAGTTCGGGAGCAGTTCTTC.

The chain is built from TRBV27 and TRBJ2-4; D might be TRBD1 (6 bases). V dropped 4 bases and J dropped 3 bases, with 13 bases sitting between them. The germline V gene has CDR1 MNHEY and CDR2 SMNVEV (reference sequence). CDR3 length: 15 amino acids. The CDR3 here is CASSSQGLGKNIQYF. Written as DNA, the CDR3 is TGTGCCAGCAGTTCCCAGGGGTTAGGCAAAAACATTCAGTACTTC.

The chain couples TRBV19 to TRBJ1-1; TRBD1 aligns across 9 bases. CDR1 LNHDA and CDR2 SQIVND come from the germline V gene (reference sequence). V was pared by 5 bases and J by 7 bases, with 11 bases of the junction left unmatched. This CDR3 region has 15 residues. In DNA form, the CDR3 reads TGTGCCAGTAGTGTACAGGGGGCGGGGAGAGGTGAAGCTTTCTTT. It encodes CASSVQGAGRGEAFF.

A few counts support this clone. The rearrangement uses TRBV7-6 and TRBJ2-7, with D tentatively TRBD1 or TRBD2 (5 bases each). Trimming left V 1 base short and J 6 bases short, with 7 bases between. This CDR3 has 12 residues. The V gene's germline CDR1 is SGHVS and CDR2 FNYEAQ. This CDR3 reads CASSLVGTEQYF. In nucleotides, the CDR3 is TGTGCCAGCAGCTTAGTAGGGACCGAGCAGTACTTC.

For this clone: At the DNA level, this CDR3 is encoded by other sequences in the same sample as well. J is TRBJ2-3 and V is TRBV18; D not resolved. Germline loops: CDR1 KGHSH, CDR2 LQKENI. CDR3 size: 13 residues. Trimming removed 3 bases at V and 0 bases at J, with 4 bases between. This chain's CDR3 is CASSPISTDTQYF. The CDR3 DNA reads TGTGCCAGCTCACCGATTAGCACAGATACGCAGTATTTT.

This chain uses TRBV7-3 with TRBJ1-2; the match to TRBD1 covers 8 bases. Germline V CDR1 and CDR2: SGHTA, FQGTGA. The V and J ends lost 4 bases and 4 bases, in that order; junction bases with no gene match: 8. The CDR3 extends over 15 amino acids. This CDR3 reads CASSSGQDRSYGYTF. In nucleotides, the CDR3 is TGTGCCAGCAGCTCGGGACAGGATCGGTCCTATGGCTACACCTTC.

A single count supports this clone. The chain couples TRBV15 to TRBJ2-4, with 7 bases identical to TRBD1. Germline V lookup: CDR1 LNHNV, CDR2 YYDKDF (reference sequence). V gave up 0 bases and J gave up 3 bases; unmatched junction bases: 8. This CDR3 spans 17 amino acids. CDR3 coding DNA: TGTGCCACCAGCAGAGATAGAGGGGGCAGGGGCAAAAACATTCAGTACTTC. Translating it yields CATSRDRGGRGKNIQYF.

This chain joins TRBV6-1 and TRBJ1-3; D gene ambiguous. This CDR3 region has 16 residues. V was cut by 2 bases and J by 0 bases, with 11 bases left in between. Germline V gene lookup returns CDR1 MNHNS and CDR2 SASEGT. The CDR3 DNA follows: TGTGCCAGCAGTGAAAGACATGATAGCTCTGGAAACACCATATATTTT. The encoded protein is CASSERHDSSGNTIYF.

This clone was seen at least ten times. This rearrangement joins TRBV29-1 to TRBJ2-3; 7 bases line up with TRBD1. Germline CDR1 reads SQVTM; CDR2 reads ANQGSEA. The J segment lost 2 bases and the V segment lost 8 bases, leaving 10 bases of the junction unmatched. This CDR3 is built from 14 residues. CDR3 coding DNA: TGCAGCCTCAACCGGGACAGACTCACAGATACGCAGTATTTT. Its translation is CSLNRDRLTDTQYF.

This chain connects TRBV10-3 to TRBJ2-5, with a weak D call TRBD2 (5 bases). The better agreement between TRBJ2-7 and the DNA end casts doubt on the J call. CDR1 ENHRY and CDR2 SYGVKD come from the germline V gene. This CDR3 is built from 13 residues. As DNA, the CDR3 is TGTGCCATCACCTCGACGGGGAAATACGAGCAGTACTTC. It is translated as CAITSTGKYEQYF.

This chain links TRBV27 with TRBJ1-5; D call uncertain. The germline V gene encodes CDR1 MNHEY and CDR2 SMNVEV (reference sequence). This CDR3 contains 14 residues. V was shortened by 0 bases and J by 9 bases, with 12 bases between the two germline ends. The CDR3: CASSLSVRGMPQHF. CDR3 nucleotides: TGTGCCAGCAGTTTATCGGTTCGGGGAATGCCCCAGCATTTT.

This clone has a single count. The rearrangement joins TRBV5-1 to TRBJ1-3; no reliable D call. The CDR3 is 15 residues long. V was clipped by 2 bases and J by 4 bases, with 13 bases between them. Per the germline V gene, CDR1 is SGHRS and CDR2 is YFSETQ. CDR3 nucleotide sequence: TGCGCCAGCAGCTTAGAAGGTTTGGGAGGAAACACCATATATTTT. As protein: CASSLEGLGGNTIYF. Complete variable domain (other parts from reference TRBV5-1 and TRBJ1-3): KAGVTQTPRYLIKTRGQQVTLSCSPISGHRSVSWYQQTPGQGLQFLFEYFSETQRNKGNFPGRFSGRQFSNSRSEMNVSTLELGDSALYLCASSLEGLGGNTIYFGEGSWLTVV.

CDR3 bases: TGTGCCAGCAGCTTAACAGGGACTGGTTACACAGATACGCAGTATTTT. Amino acid sequence: CASSLTGTGYTDTQYF. This chain joins TRBV7-3 and TRBJ2-3; a possible D gene is TRBD2 (6 bases). Germline CDR1 reads SGHTA; CDR2 reads FQGTGA. Trimming pared 0 bases from V and 2 bases from J, leaving 12 bases between. The CDR3 covers 16 residues.

The CDR3 spells CASSIPSQGGEQFF. CDR3 DNA: TGTGCCAGTAGTATCCCTAGCCAGGGCGGTGAGCAGTTCTTC. V and J are TRBV19 and TRBJ2-1; either TRBD1 or TRBD2 may fit D (5 bases each). V shed 3 bases and J shed 9 bases, with 15 bases lying between them. This CDR3 has 14 amino acids. Germline CDR1 and CDR2: LNHDA and SQIVND (reference sequence).

This chain links TRBV11-3 with TRBJ2-3; TRBD1 agrees at 10 bases. The CDR3 has 17 residues. The germline V gene has CDR1 SGHNT and CDR2 YENEEA. With V trimmed by 0 bases and J by 9 bases, 12 bases remained unmatched. The CDR3 nucleotides read TGTGCCAGCAGCTTAGATCGGGGGACAGGGGCTGTCAGGACGCAGTATTTT. This sequence encodes CASSLDRGTGAVRTQYF.

The chain's CDR3 is CASSLPVEATNEKLFF. CDR3 coding DNA: TGTGCCAGCAGCTTACCAGTCGAGGCAACTAATGAAAAACTGTTTTTT. The rearrangement links TRBV7-8 to TRBJ1-4; D unclear. Germline-derived CDR1 and CDR2 are SGHVS and FQNEAQ. CDR3 length: 16 residues. Trimming removed 2 bases from V and 0 bases from J, with 10 bases in between.